The next 5 T cell receptor beta chains were all read from a single sample in a study of T cells in localized non-small cell lung cancer. Data came from immunoSEQ multiplex PCR; TCRdb stores just in-frame clones and leaves some out. The table lists 100,000 to 150,000 clones, roughly 90% of them singletons, with approximately 1.5% in the top ten. Source: peripheral blood, taken before any cancer treatment. These TCRs come from an older female donor with stage I lung adenocarcinoma.

This clone was recorded only once. This sequence joins TRBV30 and TRBJ2-3; 9 bases are shared with TRBD2. CDR3 length: 13 residues. Germline V lookup: CDR1 GTSNPN, CDR2 SVGIG (reference sequence). The V and J ends lost 0 bases and 5 bases, in that order; junction bases with no gene match: 0. CDR3 DNA: TGTGCCTGGAGTGTGCGGGAGGGAGATACGCAGTATTTT. Its protein is CAWSVREGDTQYF.

The rearrangement uses TRBV25-1 and TRBJ2-4, with TRBD2 matching over 7 bases. V shed 4 bases and J 7 bases; nucleotides not matched to a gene: 4. The germline V gene has CDR1 MGHDK and CDR2 SYGVNS. The CDR3 is 13 residues long. DNA of the CDR3: TGTGCCAGCAGTGGACTAGCATCGAACATTCAGTACTTC. Residues: CASSGLASNIQYF. The complete variable domain, with remaining parts taken from reference TRBV25-1 and TRBJ2-4, reads EADIYQTPRYLVIGTGKKITLECSQTMGHDKMYWYQQDPGMELHLIHYSYGVNSTEKGDLSSESTVSRIRTEHFPLTLESARPSHTSQYLCASSGLASNIQYFGAGTRLSVL.

Only one count was recorded for this clone. The rearrangement links TRBV11-2 to TRBJ2-1, with TRBD2 as a possible D gene (5 bases). Trimming removed 5 bases from V and 0 bases from J, with 14 bases in between. The CDR3 has 16 amino acids. Germline CDR1 reads SGHAT; CDR2 reads FQNNGV. The CDR3 reads CASSQMRALSYNEQFF. CDR3 sequence (DNA): TGTGCCAGCAGCCAAATGAGGGCCCTCTCCTACAATGAGCAGTTCTTC.

The V call is TRBV4-2, the J call TRBJ2-7; 11 nucleotides match TRBD1. V shed 1 base, J shed 7 bases, and the junction held 3 bases outside the gene matches. Germline lookup yields CDR1 LGHNA and CDR2 YNFKEQ. The CDR3 loop spans 14 amino acids. The CDR3 DNA follows: TGTGCCAGCAGCCAAGTGGGACAGGGGGGAGAGCAGTACTTC. Protein product: CASSQVGQGGEQYF.

The table lists this clone with a few counts. This rearrangement joins TRBV27 to TRBJ1-5; no reliable D call. Looked up from germline, CDR1 is MNHEY and CDR2 is SMNVEV (reference sequence). V was pared by 2 bases and J by 5 bases, with 10 bases between. CDR3 length equals 14 residues. The chain's CDR3 is CASSLVGIHQPQHF. The CDR3 region has the DNA TGTGCCAGCAGTTTAGTGGGGATCCATCAGCCCCAGCATTTT.